Included here is one T cell receptor (beta chain) sequence, with context. The data belong to a study of blood T cell repertoires in COVID-19. About the study: Samples taken during acute and convalescent COVID-19 were collected in the United States, Italy and Spain. PBMCs, B-cell-depleted T cells, or T cells were the source of the cDNA or gDNA that made up the material.

Authors' processing steps: Amplified reference gene primers provided the basis for estimating nucleated cell counts. Sequencing was performed with immunoSEQ multiplex PCR; in TCRdb, only in-frame clones are kept and a portion is missing. V and J calls and clone size come straight from that table; D and trimming were deduced from the DNA. The data hold fewer than 250,000 clones, with approximately 85% observed a single time. Germline V gene data show CDR1 as SGHVS and CDR2 as FNYEAQ. The CDR3 contains 16 residues. V was pared by 1 base and J by 2 bases, with 7 bases of the junction left unmatched. Input material: peripheral blood. The receptor was derived from a woman in her 70s with active or convalescent COVID-19. The chain recombines TRBV7-6 with TRBJ1-2; 7 bases map to TRBD1. Here the CDR3 reads CASSLGVADRNYGYTF. CDR3 nucleotides: TGTGCCAGCAGCTTAGGAGTCGCGGACAGGAACTATGGCTACACCTTC. Filled out from reference TRBV7-6 and TRBJ1-2, the complete variable domain reads GAGVSQSPRYKVTKRGQDVALRCDPISGHVSLYWYRQALGQGPEFLTYFNYEAQQDKSGLPNDRFSAERPEGSISTLTIQRTEQRDSAMYRCASSLGVADRNYGYTFGSGTRLTVV.